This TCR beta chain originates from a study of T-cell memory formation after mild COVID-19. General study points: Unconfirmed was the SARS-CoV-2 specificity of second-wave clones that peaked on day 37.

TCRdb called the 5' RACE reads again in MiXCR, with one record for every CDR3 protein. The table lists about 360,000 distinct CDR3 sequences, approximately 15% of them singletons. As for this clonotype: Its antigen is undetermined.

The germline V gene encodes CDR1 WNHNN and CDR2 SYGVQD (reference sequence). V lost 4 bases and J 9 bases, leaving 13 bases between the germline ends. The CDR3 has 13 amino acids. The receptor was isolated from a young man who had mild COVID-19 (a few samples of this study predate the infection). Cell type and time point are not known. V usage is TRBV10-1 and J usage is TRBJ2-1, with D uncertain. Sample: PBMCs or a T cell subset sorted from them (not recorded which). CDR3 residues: CASSGFPRAEQFF. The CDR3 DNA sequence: TGCGCCAGCAGTGGGTTCCCCCGGGCTGAGCAGTTCTTC.